Below, one T cell receptor beta chain is given with its context. Its antigen remains unknown. Sequencing used immunoSEQ multiplex PCR; TCRdb keeps in-frame clones, though not all of them. The repertoire holds 7,500 to 10,000 clones, with around 89% as singletons. The record originates from a study of T cells after posttransplantation cyclophosphamide. Whole-study results and caveats: Skin or GI-infiltrating T cells shared few TRB sequences with blood. Later post-transplant blood repertoires were often dominated by donor CD8+ memory clones.

Controls had myeloablative marrow grafts with methotrexate and calcineurin inhibitor, sampled at 1 year. Here the sequenced sample was PBMCs, taken around 450 days after allogeneic stem cell transplant with calcineurin inhibitor and methotrexate. The sequence was obtained from a male patient between 45 and 59 years old who received an allogeneic stem cell transplant from an unrelated donor, was CMV-positive, and had chronic GVHD only. These T cells may partly come from the graft donor.

The CDR3 DNA reads as TGTGCCAGCAGTTCGGCCGGGTATTCTGAAGCTTTCTTT. Amino acids: CASSSAGYSEAFF. J is TRBJ1-1 and V is TRBV6-5; D gene unclear. The CDR3 totals 13 residues. Germline V gene lookup returns CDR1 MNHEY and CDR2 SVGAGI. Trimming pared 4 bases from V and 6 bases from J, leaving 12 bases between.